This entry lists 32 T cell receptor beta chains sequenced from one sample in a study of technical replicates of blood from a few donors. Generated by immunoSEQ multiplex PCR, the TCRdb table keeps only in-frame clones and is missing some. The sample has fewer than 65,000 clones, 70% to 90% seen once. Sequencing was carried out using PBMCs. The receptors here all came from a human donor in good health. Some clones in this sample may be carry-over from other donors' samples.

This sequence joins TRBV7-9 and TRBJ2-5; a possible D gene is TRBD1 (6 bases). V was clipped by 1 base and J by 5 bases, with 14 bases between them. The CDR3 is 15 residues long. From germline, CDR1 is SEHNR and CDR2 FQNEAQ (reference sequence). CDR3 region: CASSLVPGAKETQYF. DNA of the CDR3: TGTGCCAGCAGCTTAGTCCCAGGGGCTAAGGAGACCCAGTACTTC.

This chain uses TRBV7-3 with TRBJ2-7, with 9 positions matching TRBD2. The V segment lost 0 bases and the J segment 3 bases; nucleotides outside the gene matches: 9. Germline CDR1 reads SGHTA; CDR2 reads FQGTGA. The CDR3 has 17 residues. The CDR3 DNA follows: TGTGCCAGCAGCTTAACGAGGCCTAGCGGGACCATCTACGAGCAGTACTTC. This encodes CASSLTRPSGTIYEQYF.

This clone is deemed medium-sized (0.01 to 0.1%). This sequence joins TRBV7-9 and TRBJ1-1; unclear D gene. Germline CDR1 is SEHNR and CDR2 is FQNEAQ (reference sequence). V dropped 3 bases and J dropped 8 bases, with 7 bases sitting between them. The CDR3 is made up of 11 amino acids. The CDR3 loop reads CASSFVGEAFF. In nucleotides, the CDR3 is TGTGCCAGCAGCTTCGTTGGCGAAGCTTTCTTT.

The J gene is TRBJ1-1, the V gene TRBV4-3, with 7 bases matching TRBD1. The V and J ends lost 0 bases and 1 base, in that order; junction bases with no gene match: 2. The CDR3 runs to 15 residues. The germline CDR1 and CDR2 sequences are LGHNA and YSLEER. For the CDR3, the DNA is TGCGCCAGCAGCCAAGAACAGGGGACGAACACTGAAGCTTTCTTT. Protein product: CASSQEQGTNTEAFF.

The chain links TRBV10-1 to TRBJ2-2; the match to TRBD1 covers 9 bases. Germline V gene data show CDR1 as WNHNN and CDR2 as SYGVQD (reference sequence). The V and J ends lost 9 bases and 0 bases, in that order; junction bases with no gene match: 14. This CDR3 region has 18 residues. The chain's CDR3 is CARPGQGIDGPNTGELFF. The CDR3 DNA reads TGCGCCAGACCGGGACAGGGTATCGACGGACCGAACACCGGGGAGCTGTTTTTT.

This chain joins TRBV5-4 and TRBJ1-1; a weak D match, TRBD1 (6 bases). Germline CDR1 SGHNT, CDR2 YYREEE (reference sequence). V was cut by 4 bases and J by 1 base, with 26 bases left in between. The CDR3 totals 19 residues. The CDR3 DNA reads TGTGCCAGCAGCCCCCTCGGGAGGAGGGACAAGACAGCGAACACTGAAGCTTTCTTT. Protein product: CASSPLGRRDKTANTEAFF.

This clone was counted a single time. The chain uses TRBV4-3 and TRBJ2-1; tentatively, D is TRBD2 (6 bases). The CDR3 spans 16 residues. Trimming removed 1 base from V and 3 bases from J, with 13 bases in between. Looked up from germline, CDR1 is LGHNA and CDR2 is YSLEER. In DNA, the CDR3 is TGCGCCAGCAGCCAAGGATTCGGCGGGGACTACAATGAGCAGTTCTTC. This gives the protein CASSQGFGGDYNEQFF.

This rearrangement joins TRBV19 to TRBJ1-4, with 8 bases that match TRBD1. The V gene's germline CDR1 is LNHDA and CDR2 SQIVND (reference sequence). The CDR3 length is 14 residues. Trimming removed 5 bases from V and 6 bases from J; junction bases left unmatched: 5. CDR3 in amino acids: CASSRGQAYEKLFF. As DNA, the CDR3 is TGTGCCAGTAGTCGGGGACAGGCTTATGAAAAACTGTTTTTT.

This clone occurred a few times. CDR3: CASSSTGVAGGPSSYEQYF. The CDR3 DNA is TGTGCCAGCAGCTCGACGGGAGTCGCGGGGGGGCCAAGCTCCTACGAGCAGTACTTC. V gene TRBV13 combines with J gene TRBJ2-7, with TRBD2 identical over 9 bases. CDR3 length equals 19 residues. J was trimmed by 0 bases and V by 4 bases; bases with no gene match: 16. The germline CDR1 and CDR2 sequences are PRHDT and FYEKMQ (reference sequence).

This sequence joins TRBV28 and TRBJ1-2; 7 bases match TRBD1. Germline V gene lookup returns CDR1 MDHEN and CDR2 SYDVKM. The V and J ends lost 6 bases and 4 bases, in that order; junction bases with no gene match: 5. This CDR3 contains 13 residues. The CDR3 loop is CASRTGTLYGYTF. CDR3 DNA sequence: TGTGCCAGCAGGACAGGGACTCTCTATGGCTACACCTTC.

The chain carries TRBV30 and TRBJ2-7, with D tentatively TRBD1 (5 bases). Trimming removed 1 base from V and 2 bases from J, with 9 bases in between. The CDR3 covers 13 residues. Germline V CDR1 and CDR2: GTSNPN, SVGIG (reference sequence). Written as DNA, the CDR3 is TGTGCCTGGAGTGGCAGGGTGGCCTACGAGCAGTACTTC. It yields the protein CAWSGRVAYEQYF.

About this clone itself: A read error may account for a junction end that differs from germline. The rearrangement uses TRBV28 and TRBJ2-7; 9 positions agree with TRBD1. Germline V gene data show CDR1 as MDHEN and CDR2 as SYDVKM. This CDR3 is 9 amino acids long. In nucleotides, the CDR3 is TGTGCCACAGGCGGGACAGGGCACTTC. It yields the protein CATGGTGHF. The full variable domain, in which reference TRBV28 and TRBJ2-7 provide the parts outside the CDR3, is DVKVTQSSRYLVKRTGEKVFLECVQDMDHENMFWYRQDPGLGLRLIYFSYDVKMKEKGDIPEGYSVSREKKERFSLILESASTNQTSMYLCATGGTGHFGPGTRLTVT.

The chain couples TRBV18 to TRBJ1-1, with D perhaps matching TRBD1 (6 bases). CDR3 length: 12 amino acids. Trimming took 4 bases from V and 7 from J, leaving 10 bases between them. CDR1 KGHSH and CDR2 LQKENI come from the germline V gene. The CDR3: CASSLQGIEAFF. In DNA form, the CDR3 reads TGTGCCAGCTCACTACAGGGTATTGAAGCTTTCTTT.

The chain has TRBV30 and TRBJ1-4, with D possibly matching TRBD1 (6 bases). From germline, CDR1 is GTSNPN and CDR2 SVGIG (reference sequence). The CDR3 consists of 14 residues. Trimming removed 3 bases at V and 8 bases at J, with 16 bases between. The CDR3 loop is CAWSRPGAGEKLFF. The CDR3 region has the DNA TGTGCCTGGAGCCGCCCAGGGGCAGGAGAAAAACTGTTTTTT.

J is TRBJ2-7 and V is TRBV5-1; 7 positions match TRBD1. Germline V gene sequence: CDR1 SGHRS, CDR2 YFSETQ. With 5 bases clipped from V and 1 base from J, the junction kept 9 bases outside the gene matches. This CDR3 has 15 residues. This chain's CDR3 is CASRDRTGASYEQYF. Written as DNA, the CDR3 is TGCGCCAGCAGAGATCGGACAGGAGCATCCTACGAGCAGTACTTC. Combining the CDR3 with reference TRBV5-1 and TRBJ2-7 gives the whole variable domain KAGVTQTPRYLIKTRGQQVTLSCSPISGHRSVSWYQQTPGQGLQFLFEYFSETQRNKGNFPGRFSGRQFSNSRSEMNVSTLELGDSALYLCASRDRTGASYEQYFGPGTRLTVT.

This chain connects TRBV5-1 to TRBJ2-1; weak D call: TRBD1 (5 bases). Germline CDR1 SGHRS, CDR2 YFSETQ. Deletions cut 4 bases from V and 11 bases from J, with 25 bases between. This CDR3 is 16 amino acids long. The CDR3 reads CASSVSAAQDTKKQFF. The CDR3 DNA follows: TGCGCCAGCAGCGTGTCGGCCGCACAGGACACGAAAAAGCAGTTCTTC.

The chain uses TRBV7-2 and TRBJ1-2, with D possibly matching TRBD1 (6 bases). V gave up 5 bases and J gave up 0 bases, with 13 bases separating them. There are 15 residues in the CDR3. The germline V gene has CDR1 SGHTA and CDR2 FQGNSA. The CDR3 region is CASSNTGFANYGYTF. The CDR3 nucleotides read TGTGCCAGCAGCAATACAGGGTTCGCTAACTATGGCTACACCTTC.

V is TRBV25-1 and J is TRBJ2-7, with TRBD2 matching 12 bases. CDR3 size: 16 residues. The germline CDR1 and CDR2 sequences are MGHDK and SYGVNS. The trim removed 4 bases at V and 1 base at J, leaving 5 bases unmatched. CDR3 protein: CASSASGRATSYEQYF. The CDR3 DNA reads as TGTGCCAGCAGTGCTAGCGGGAGGGCTACTTCCTACGAGCAGTACTTC.

This clone was found once. The chain carries TRBV6-5 and TRBJ1-2, with 7 bases aligning to TRBD1. Germline values: CDR1 MNHEY, CDR2 SVGAGI. V trimming: 0 bases; J trimming: 4 bases; junction bases outside the gene matches: 2. The CDR3 is made up of 14 amino acids. The CDR3 is CASSYSGQAYGYTF. The CDR3 region has the DNA TGTGCCAGCAGTTACTCCGGACAGGCCTATGGCTACACCTTC.

This sequence joins TRBV7-2 and TRBJ1-2; TRBD1 might be the D (5 bases). This CDR3 contains 16 residues. The V end was cut by 2 bases, the J end by 4 bases, with 17 bases between. Germline CDR1 reads SGHTA; CDR2 reads FQGNSA. The CDR3 DNA reads as TGTGCCAGCAGCTTATGGTCCTCGGGGGAGGGCTATGGCTACACCTTC. Its translation: CASSLWSSGEGYGYTF. Full variable domain (outside the CDR3, taken from reference TRBV7-2 and TRBJ1-2): GAGVSQSPSNKVTEKGKDVELRCDPISGHTALYWYRQSLGQGLEFLIYFQGNSAPDKSGLPSDRFSAERTGGSVSTLTIQRTQQEDSAVYLCASSLWSSGEGYGYTFGSGTRLTVV.

The table lists this clone with a count of one. The chain carries TRBV6-1 and TRBJ2-3; 9 bases map to TRBD1. From germline, CDR1 is MNHNS and CDR2 SASEGT. V trimming: 3 bases; J trimming: 6 bases; junction bases outside the gene matches: 13. This CDR3 spans 17 amino acids. Here the CDR3 reads CASSDPGQGRIGDTQYF. The CDR3 DNA is TGTGCCAGCAGTGACCCGGGACAGGGTAGAATTGGGGATACGCAGTATTTT.

V gene TRBV7-2 combines with J gene TRBJ2-2, with 12 bases fitting TRBD2. This CDR3 comprises 16 residues. Germline CDR1 SGHTA, CDR2 FQGNSA. J gave up 1 base and V 5 bases, and 2 bases lay outside the gene matches. CDR3 residues: CASSLTSGGNTGELFF. CDR3 DNA: TGTGCCAGCAGCCTGACTAGCGGGGGGAACACCGGGGAGCTGTTTTTT.

The chain joins TRBV29-1 to TRBJ2-7, with D maybe TRBD2 (6 bases). This CDR3 region has 12 residues. V lost 6 bases and J 3 bases, leaving 12 bases between the germline ends. Germline CDR1 SQVTM, CDR2 ANQGSEA. CDR3 sequence: CSVATSRYEQYF. The CDR3 region has the DNA TGCAGCGTCGCAACTAGCCGCTACGAGCAGTACTTC.

This clone was counted between two and nine times. A read error may account for a junction end that differs from germline. This chain connects TRBV4-2 to TRBJ1-2; D is unclear. Germline CDR1 is LGHNA and CDR2 is YNFKEQ. There are 13 residues in the CDR3. CDR3 region: CASSQSRNVGLRF. The CDR3 nucleotides read TGTGCCAGCAGCCAAAGTCGGAACGTAGGACTTCGTTTC.

This chain uses TRBV18 with TRBJ2-2; TRBD2 is a possible D gene (7 bases). Germline CDR1 reads KGHSH; CDR2 reads LQKENI. V was trimmed by 3 bases and J by 4 bases, leaving 18 bases between them. The CDR3 is made up of 17 amino acids. CDR3 sequence reads: CASSPSARGGPTGELFF. As DNA, the CDR3 is TGTGCCAGCTCACCTTCCGCCAGGGGAGGGCCCACCGGGGAGCTGTTTTTT.

The J gene is TRBJ2-5, the V gene TRBV9; tentative D call: TRBD1 (6 bases). Deletions cut 0 bases from V and 2 bases from J, with 8 bases between. From germline, CDR1 is SGDLS and CDR2 YYNGEE. This CDR3 has 14 residues. DNA for the CDR3: TGTGCCAGCAGCGTAGGAGGGGGACAAGAGACCCAGTACTTC. This encodes CASSVGGGQETQYF.

The chain is built from TRBV5-1 and TRBJ2-1; the match to TRBD2 covers 12 bases. CDR3 length equals 15 residues. Germline V gene sequence: CDR1 SGHRS, CDR2 YFSETQ. V gave up 4 bases and J gave up 8 bases; unmatched junction bases: 7. CDR3 nucleotides: TGCGCCAGCAGCCTCCTTCCTAGCGGGGGGGATGAGCAGTTCTTC. As protein: CASSLLPSGGDEQFF.

This clone was observed a single time. The chain combines TRBV21-1 with TRBJ2-5; TRBD2 reflects the table's D call only, with no check against the DNA. TRBV21-1 is reported as a pseudogene. The CDR3 is 15 residues long. This CDR3 is CASSKFSRTGETQYF. The CDR3 region has the DNA TGTGCCAGCAGCAAATTTTCCCGGACGGGGGAGACCCAGTACTTC.

The gene calls are TRBV11-1 and TRBJ2-1; 9 bases map to TRBD1. The CDR3 is made up of 13 amino acids. V was clipped by 3 bases and J by 8 bases; unmatched bases: 2. CDR1 and CDR2 from the germline V gene are SGHAT and FQDESV (reference sequence). This CDR3 reads CASSLDRGDEQFF. The CDR3 DNA sequence: TGTGCCAGCAGCTTGGACAGGGGCGATGAGCAGTTCTTC.

V is TRBV2 and J is TRBJ2-2, with 8 bases identical to TRBD2. Trimming at V came to 6 bases and at J to 0 bases, leaving 3 bases not matched to a gene. CDR3 size: 15 residues. Germline CDR1 and CDR2: SNHLY and FYNNEI. CDR3 loop: CASRSSGANTGELFF. The CDR3 DNA follows: TGTGCCAGCAGGAGTAGCGGGGCGAACACCGGGGAGCTGTTTTTT.

This clone was observed a handful of times. The chain links TRBV28 to TRBJ2-7, with 13 bases identical to TRBD2. CDR1 and CDR2 (germline): MDHEN, SYDVKM. J was trimmed by 5 bases and V by 3 bases; bases with no gene match: 10. The CDR3 loop spans 17 amino acids. The CDR3, as DNA: TGTGCCAGCAGTTTTAAATCCGGGACTAGCGGGACCCACGAGCAGTACTTC. Its protein product is CASSFKSGTSGTHEQYF. Supplemented by reference TRBV28 and TRBJ2-7, the full variable domain reads DVKVTQSSRYLVKRTGEKVFLECVQDMDHENMFWYRQDPGLGLRLIYFSYDVKMKEKGDIPEGYSVSREKKERFSLILESASTNQTSMYLCASSFKSGTSGTHEQYFGPGTRLTVT.

This chain connects TRBV7-3 to TRBJ2-5, with TRBD2 identical over 8 bases. J gave up 5 bases and V 1 base, and 9 bases lay outside the gene matches. The CDR3 has 16 residues. Per germline, CDR1 SGHTA and CDR2 FQGTGA. CDR3 protein: CASSLNRGGLGETQYF. CDR3 in DNA: TGTGCCAGCAGCTTAAATCGGGGGGGCCTCGGCGAGACCCAGTACTTC.